This entry lists 11 T cell receptor beta chains sequenced from one sample in a study of cytomegalovirus exposure and HLA in healthy donors. A multiplex PCR was run with 60 Vbeta primers and 13 Jbeta primers. Generated by immunoSEQ multiplex PCR, the TCRdb table keeps only in-frame clones and is missing some. Among about 160,000 clones, over 70% were seen once, and the ten largest hold 1% to 1.5%. The sample was PBMCs. The source of these receptors is a man aged 45 to 65 in good health and CMV-seropositive.

The rearrangement uses TRBV5-4 and TRBJ2-5; the D is unclear. Germline loops: CDR1 SGHNT, CDR2 YYREEE (reference sequence). The CDR3 covers 13 residues. V was trimmed by 0 bases and J by 5 bases, leaving 8 bases between them. The CDR3: CASSLAVPETQYF. The CDR3 DNA sequence: TGTGCCAGCAGCTTGGCGGTCCCGGAGACCCAGTACTTC.

This clone was seen a handful of times. CDR3 amino acids: CAWSVPMSSYNSPLHF. DNA of the CDR3: TGTGCCTGGAGTGTACCGATGAGCTCCTATAATTCACCCCTCCACTTT. This chain uses TRBV30 with TRBJ1-6; D gene ambiguous. The CDR3 has 16 amino acids. Trimming left V 0 bases short and J 0 bases short, with 9 bases between. Germline V lookup: CDR1 GTSNPN, CDR2 SVGIG (reference sequence).

The chain carries TRBV5-1 and TRBJ2-1, with 9 nucleotides matching TRBD2. CDR3 length: 15 residues. V dropped 0 bases and J dropped 7; count of bases not matched to a gene: 5. Per germline, CDR1 SGHRS and CDR2 YFSETQ. The CDR3 spells CASSLGGGAWNEQFF. Written as DNA, the CDR3 is TGCGCCAGCAGCTTGGGCGGGGGGGCCTGGAATGAGCAGTTCTTC. Together with reference TRBV5-1 and TRBJ2-1, the CDR3 gives the full variable domain: KAGVTQTPRYLIKTRGQQVTLSCSPISGHRSVSWYQQTPGQGLQFLFEYFSETQRNKGNFPGRFSGRQFSNSRSEMNVSTLELGDSALYLCASSLGGGAWNEQFFGPGTRLTVL.

Note on this clone: In the same sample, other DNA sequences code for this CDR3. The chain combines TRBV5-1 with TRBJ1-5; D uncertain. CDR1 and CDR2 from the germline V gene are SGHRS and YFSETQ. V was pared by 0 bases and J by 0 bases, with 10 bases between. The CDR3 loop spans 16 amino acids. The CDR3 nucleotides are TGCGCCAGCAGCTTGGGGGCAGGAAATAGCAATCAGCCCCAGCATTTT. Translated, it gives CASSLGAGNSNQPQHF.

The rearrangement joins TRBV6-5 to TRBJ2-7, with 8 bases that match TRBD2. CDR3 length equals 16 residues. The ends lost 3 bases at V and 5 bases at J; junction bases unmatched: 12. CDR1 is MNHEY and CDR2 is SVGAGI in the germline V gene. The CDR3 DNA is TGTGCCAGCAGTTATCTTTTGAGCGGGAGCGGGAACGAGCAGTACTTC. Translation: CASSYLLSGSGNEQYF.

J is TRBJ1-4 and V is TRBV5-1, with D unresolved. The CDR3 contains 16 residues. Trimming cost V 5 bases and J 0 bases, with 14 bases left between them. In germline, CDR1 is SGHRS, CDR2 YFSETQ. CDR3 bases: TGCGCCAGCAGTCGATGGTCCGGGACAACTAATGAAAAACTGTTTTTT. It is translated as CASSRWSGTTNEKLFF.

The DNA of the CDR3 is TGTGCCAGCAGCTGGGGACAGGGGACCTATGGCTACACCTTC. It encodes CASSWGQGTYGYTF. The V gene is TRBV5-4, the J gene TRBJ1-2, with 10 bases identical to TRBD1. This CDR3 is built from 14 residues. The J segment lost 4 bases and the V segment lost 3 bases, leaving 3 bases of the junction unmatched. CDR1 and CDR2 from the germline V gene are SGHNT and YYREEE (reference sequence). Together with reference TRBV5-4 and TRBJ1-2, the CDR3 gives the full variable domain: ETGVTQSPTHLIKTRGQQVTLRCSSQSGHNTVSWYQQALGQGPQFIFQYYREEENGRGNFPPRFSGLQFPNYSSELNVNALELDDSALYLCASSWGQGTYGYTFGSGTRLTVV.

J is TRBJ2-2 and V is TRBV5-4, with D uncertain. Germline CDR1 and CDR2: SGHNT and YYREEE (reference sequence). V was shortened by 1 base and J by 0 bases, with 10 bases between the two germline ends. The CDR3 sequence is 16 residues long. This CDR3 reads CASSLNAGSNTGELFF. Here the CDR3 DNA reads TGTGCCAGCAGCTTGAACGCCGGGTCGAACACCGGGGAGCTGTTTTTT. Together with reference TRBV5-4 and TRBJ2-2, the CDR3 gives the full variable domain: ETGVTQSPTHLIKTRGQQVTLRCSSQSGHNTVSWYQQALGQGPQFIFQYYREEENGRGNFPPRFSGLQFPNYSSELNVNALELDDSALYLCASSLNAGSNTGELFFGEGSRLTVL.

J is TRBJ2-7 and V is TRBV30; D is unclear. The CDR3 sequence is 14 residues long. The germline V gene encodes CDR1 GTSNPN and CDR2 SVGIG (reference sequence). V was trimmed by 4 bases and J by 2 bases, leaving 15 bases between them. The CDR3 DNA reads as TGTGCCTGGACCCAAGGCGGTTCAGCCTACGAGCAGTACTTC. As protein: CAWTQGGSAYEQYF. Full variable domain (rest looked up from reference TRBV30 and TRBJ2-7): SQTIHQWPATLVQPVGSPLSLECTVEGTSNPNLYWYRQAAGRGLQLLFYSVGIGQISSEVPQNLSASRPQDRQFILSSKKLLLSDSGFYLCAWTQGGSAYEQYFGPGTRLTVT.

The V and J genes are TRBV13 and TRBJ2-1; TRBD2 matches 11 bases. The CDR3 length is 15 residues. Germline CDR1 is PRHDT and CDR2 is FYEKMQ (reference sequence). The trim removed 5 bases at V and 7 bases at J, leaving 7 bases unmatched. This CDR3 reads CASSQLAGEGNEQFF. The CDR3, as DNA: TGTGCCAGCAGCCAACTAGCGGGAGAGGGAAATGAGCAGTTCTTC.

This chain links TRBV5-4 with TRBJ2-3; TRBD2 matches 9 bases. Losses at the gene ends were 0 bases for V and 4 bases for J; bases not matched to a gene: 3. The CDR3 contains 15 residues. Germline-derived CDR1 and CDR2 are SGHNT and YYREEE (reference sequence). CDR3 sequence (DNA): TGTGCCAGCAGCTTGGAGAGCGGGGGGTCAGATACGCAGTATTTT. Its protein is CASSLESGGSDTQYF.